This T cell receptor beta chain derives from a study of T cell repertoires in cytomegalovirus infection. Study context: Indicated by public TCR beta signatures were CMV infection and matching HLA type.

Overall study results and limits: Carriers of CMV and the relevant HLA type were discriminated by public TCR beta frequency. HLA-C-restricted CMV clonotypes gave the most frequent clonotype in two of eight donors.

TCRdb fed the reads into MiXCR, producing one record per CDR3 protein. The table has 100,000 to 150,000 distinct CDR3 sequences, under 30% seen once. This CDR3 has 15 residues. Germline values: CDR1 SGHKS, CDR2 YYEKEE (reference sequence). V lost 2 bases to trimming and J lost 5 bases; unmatched junction nucleotides: 7. This clonotype was counted only a few times. The target antigen is unknown. The chain carries TRBV5-5 and TRBJ2-1, with TRBD1 identical over 7 bases. The material sequenced was PBMCs, sequenced either directly or after in vitro stimulation (not recorded which). The receptor comes from a human donor in good health (CMV status not recorded). Some clones in this sample may be carry-over from other donors' samples. Here the CDR3 DNA reads TGTGCCAGCAGCTTTGTTGGGACAGAGAACAATGAGCAGTTCTTC. Translation: CASSFVGTENNEQFF.